This TCR beta chain was retrieved from a study of blood T cell repertoires in COVID-19. Study information: Specimens from acute and convalescent COVID-19 originated in the United States, Italy and Spain.

CDR1 SEHNR and CDR2 FQNEAQ come from the germline V gene (reference sequence). The CDR3 has 15 amino acids. V dropped 5 bases and J dropped 0 bases, with 11 bases sitting between them. This clone was recorded a few times. Using immunoSEQ multiplex PCR, the repertoire was profiled, and TCRdb retains in-frame clones only, with some absent. The table has some 140,000 clones, 85% seen once. The source material was peripheral blood. The source is a human donor in a cohort sampled during active COVID-19. This chain uses TRBV7-9 with TRBJ2-1, with TRBD1 as a possible D gene (5 bases). CDR3 bases: TGTGCCAGCAGCCCCCACAGGAGCTCCTACAATGAGCAGTTCTTC. Its protein is CASSPHRSSYNEQFF.